This TCR beta chain was profiled in a study of human T cells and chemical hapten exposure (TCRdb year 2021). About the investigation overall: For sensitization, 2% DPC in acetone was applied to a roughly 2 cm by roughly 2 cm area of upper inner arm skin. Patch testing was done on the upper back using Finn chambers containing 0.01% DPC, and results were scored after 6 days according to International Contact Dermatitis Research Group standards. The study tracked peripheral blood TCR repertoire changes in vivo during primary and secondary sensitization to the hapten diphenylcyclopropenone (DPC) in alopecia patients. Throughout the study period of about 22 weeks, patients also received therapeutic DPC doses to the scalp every week. Blood for TCR sequencing was provided by twenty-nine alopecia patients at one to four time points (pre-sensitization, 2, 6 and 24 weeks). The patient cohort, mostly female, included alopecia areata with under or over 50% scalp involvement, alopecia totalis and alopecia universalis. Libraries were pooled for sequencing, and per-sample TCR yields varied mainly because of small differences in library volumes within the pool. Blood was sampled from patients pre-sensitization (week 0) and at 2, 6 and about 24 weeks after DPC sensitization.

What the work shows at the level of the full study, not this receptor alone: Significantly more large CDR3 similarity clusters were formed by expanded TCRs than by pre-sensitization or healthy control sets, consistent with antigen-driven responses. The number of PT1 expanded TCRs positively correlated with patch test score, significant at thresholds 8, 16 and 32 but not 4. Because all patients had alopecia, a presumed autoimmune disease, the immune response of the patients might differ from that of healthy individuals. DPC sensitization did not change how many TCRs were above 1 in 1000 frequency, and no evidence was found of alterations in global repertoire structure. Repeated subsampling changed both the strength of the expansion versus patch-test correlation and the threshold at which the correlation became significant.

Library creation used RACE. This sample was sequenced with a NextSeq 500. During library preparation, unique molecular identifiers were attached to individual cDNA molecules so that TCRs could be counted quantitatively and reproducibly. For every blood RNA sample, sequencing covered both the TCR alpha and TCR beta chains. The authors processed their data as follows. Samples had a median of approximately 96,000 TCRs, with a range from roughly 23,224 to 700,000. V, J and CDR3 annotation of the TCR reads was carried out using the Decombinator software suite. To make PS versus PT1 abundance plots, every sample was subsampled to the same number of TCRs (28,000). TCRs were defined as expanded if absent before sensitization and observed at least eight times at the 2-week time point. The public reads were quality trimmed at Q25 with fastp and then assembled into clones with MiXCR by TCRdb, keeping productive beta chains. Identical CDR3 proteins give one entry, which carries the most common genes and DNA. The V and J calls come from TCRdb's annotation, not from the publication. Here the sample has over 80,000 distinct CDR3 sequences; around 9.9% occur a single time. The ten largest make up 1% to 1.2% of the sample.

Remarks on this clonotype: Its recognized antigen is unknown. One base away there is no much larger clone; base qualities are not given.

Reading the label with the study, this specimen's time point is: patch test 3, about 24 weeks after DPC sensitization. Per the publication, the treatment or condition label means: therapeutic diphenylcyclopropenone sensitization with weekly scalp DPC. At every patch-test visit, the blood draw took place before the patch test was put on. Eligible patients were aged 18 to 70, diagnosed with alopecia, deemed suitable for DPC therapy, and excluded if pregnant. Total RNA was isolated from unfractionated whole blood collected in Tempus Blood RNA tubes. The CDR3 runs 13 amino acids, cysteine and phenylalanine included. Solely the CDR3 DNA is kept, with 39 bases framed from the first base. Relative to germline, V is 5 bases shorter and J is 3 bases shorter, with 8 bases between their ends. CDR1 LNHDA and CDR2 SQIVND were looked up in the germline V gene (reference sequence).

The source of this sequence is a woman in her twenties or thirties with alopecia areata. Some clones in this sample may be carry-over from other donors' samples. The receptor chain draws on TRBV19 and TRBJ2-4, and perhaps TRBD1 as D gene, on 5 matching bases. The sequenced sample was whole blood, obtained in connection with sensitization to the hapten diphenylcyclopropenone (DPC). In nucleotides, the sequence is TGTGCCAGTAGTTTGGGGCTCAAAAACATTCAGTACTTC. This encodes CASSLGLKNIQYF.